Following are 15 T cell receptor beta chains from one sample sequenced in a study of shared clonotypes between healthy human individuals. Some clones are missing from TCRdb's copy, which holds only in-frame ones; the method was immunoSEQ multiplex PCR. Among 2 million to 2.5 million clones listed, roughly 93% were seen once. Specimen: naive CD4+ T cells from PBMCs. The subset is: CD45RA+ positively selected. These receptors were collected from a man aged 18 to 35 in good health. Some clones in this sample may be carry-over from other donors' samples.

The chain recombines TRBV2 with TRBJ2-2; D is perhaps TRBD1 (6 bases). The germline gives CDR1 SNHLY, CDR2 FYNNEI. The length of the CDR3 is 14 residues. Trimming cost V 4 bases and J 5 bases, with 11 bases left between them. CDR3 in amino acids: CASSGTEGTGELFF. CDR3 coding DNA: TGTGCCAGCAGTGGGACAGAGGGGACCGGGGAGCTGTTTTTT.

The rearrangement joins TRBV6-1 to TRBJ2-5; D is unresolved. This CDR3 contains 12 residues. The V and J ends lost 5 bases and 5 bases respectively, with 9 bases between them. CDR1 and CDR2 from the germline V gene are MNHNS and SASEGT. The CDR3: CASSNSGETQYF. In DNA, the CDR3 is TGTGCCAGCAGTAATAGTGGGGAGACCCAGTACTTC.

The J gene is TRBJ1-5, the V gene TRBV28; 9 bases agree with TRBD1. The V segment lost 6 bases and the J segment 7 bases; nucleotides outside the gene matches: 10. Germline CDR1 MDHEN, CDR2 SYDVKM. The CDR3 has 15 amino acids. The CDR3 sequence is CASRGPGQGGQPQHF. In nucleotides, the CDR3 is TGTGCCAGCAGAGGACCGGGACAGGGAGGACAGCCCCAGCATTTT.

This chain links TRBV11-2 with TRBJ1-1, with 8 bases aligning to TRBD1. The CDR3 has 16 residues. J gave up 4 bases and V 0 bases, and 7 bases lay outside the gene matches. Germline CDR1 and CDR2: SGHAT and FQNNGV. CDR3 nucleotide sequence: TGTGCCAGCAGCTTAGACCCCAACAGGGGGATCACTGAAGCTTTCTTT. Protein sequence: CASSLDPNRGITEAFF. Drawing the rest from reference TRBV11-2 and TRBJ1-1, the complete variable domain is EAGVAQSPRYKIIEKRQSVAFWCNPISGHATLYWYQQILGQGPKLLIQFQNNGVVDDSQLPKDRFSAERLKGVDSTLKIQPAKLEDSAVYLCASSLDPNRGITEAFFGQGTRLTVV.

The chain uses TRBV18 and TRBJ1-1; D not certain. CDR3 size: 15 residues. V shed 0 bases and J shed 1 base, with 9 bases lying between them. Germline lookup yields CDR1 KGHSH and CDR2 LQKENI. The CDR3 DNA reads TGTGCCAGCTCACCACCGAGCCTATGGAACACTGAAGCTTTCTTT. Its translation: CASSPPSLWNTEAFF.

Notes on this clone: At the DNA level, this CDR3 is encoded by other sequences in the same sample as well. The V gene is TRBV4-1, the J gene TRBJ2-7, with a weak D call TRBD2 (7 bases). Germline V gene sequence: CDR1 MGHRA, CDR2 YSYEKL. The CDR3 has 15 residues. Trimming left V 0 bases short and J 2 bases short, with 11 bases between. The CDR3 sequence: CASSQDPGGTYEQYF. The CDR3 DNA follows: TGCGCCAGCAGCCAAGATCCGGGGGGCACCTACGAGCAGTACTTC.

The V gene is TRBV28, the J gene TRBJ1-3; 9 bases match TRBD1. In germline, CDR1 is MDHEN, CDR2 SYDVKM. Trimming removed 5 bases from V and 2 bases from J; junction bases left unmatched: 4. This CDR3 comprises 15 residues. This CDR3 reads CASSPRDRAGNTIYF. As DNA, the CDR3 is TGTGCCAGCAGTCCCCGGGACAGGGCTGGAAACACCATATATTTT.

The rearrangement uses TRBV19 and TRBJ2-2, with no clear D. The CDR3 spans 14 residues. Per the germline V gene, CDR1 is LNHDA and CDR2 is SQIVND (reference sequence). V was pared by 1 base and J by 7 bases, with 10 bases between. The CDR3 loop is CASSIVRYGGELFF. CDR3 coding DNA: TGTGCCAGTAGTATAGTAAGGTACGGCGGGGAGCTGTTTTTT.

The V call is TRBV11-2, the J call TRBJ2-1; D not resolved. Looked up from germline, CDR1 is SGHAT and CDR2 is FQNNGV. Trimming removed 5 bases at V and 4 bases at J, with 18 bases between. The CDR3 sequence is 16 residues long. CDR3 coding DNA: TGTGCCAGCAGCCGAAATCGTGACTCCGAATACAATGAGCAGTTCTTC. Its protein is CASSRNRDSEYNEQFF.

The chain has TRBV7-2 and TRBJ2-2; D gene uncertain. This CDR3 comprises 15 residues. CDR1 is SGHTA and CDR2 is FQGNSA in the germline V gene. V lost 3 bases and J lost 13, with 21 bases in between. CDR3 sequence: CASSLVSGVGVGLFF. The CDR3, as DNA: TGTGCCAGCAGCTTGGTGTCGGGTGTCGGCGTGGGGCTGTTTTTT.

The chain links TRBV2 to TRBJ2-1, with 8 nucleotides matching TRBD1. V gave up 7 bases and J gave up 8 bases; unmatched junction bases: 10. CDR1 is SNHLY, CDR2 FYNNEI, per germline. The CDR3 sequence is 14 residues long. The DNA of the CDR3 is TGTGCCAGCAAGGCCAGGGGGCTTGGCGATGAGCAGTTCTTC. Its translation: CASKARGLGDEQFF. The full variable domain, in which reference TRBV2 and TRBJ2-1 provide the parts outside the CDR3, is EPEVTQTPSHQVTQMGQEVILRCVPISNHLYFYWYRQILGQKVEFLVSFYNNEISEKSEIFDDQFSVERPDGSNFTLKIRSTKLEDSAMYFCASKARGLGDEQFFGPGTRLTVL.

The chain employs TRBV10-1 and TRBJ1-1; no clear D gene. Germline V gene sequence: CDR1 WNHNN, CDR2 SYGVQD (reference sequence). The CDR3 is 13 amino acids. Trimming left V 6 bases short and J 0 bases short, with 8 bases between. CDR3 loop: CASSPRMNTEAFF. For the CDR3, the DNA is TGCGCCAGCAGCCCCCGAATGAACACTGAAGCTTTCTTT.

In the case of this clone: This may be a read error, as it is one base from a much larger clone. Additional DNA sequences in this sample encode the identical CDR3. The rearrangement uses TRBV7-2 and TRBJ2-3; TRBD2 might be the D (5 bases). This CDR3 has 14 residues. Germline-derived CDR1 and CDR2 are SGHTA and FQGNSA. The V end was cut by 1 base, the J end by 3 bases, with 8 bases between. The CDR3 DNA is TGTGCCAGCAGCTTAGACGGGAATACAGATACGCAGTATTTT. Protein product: CASSLDGNTDTQYF.

Notes on this clone: Other nucleotide sequences in the sample specify the same CDR3. The chain couples TRBV20-1 to TRBJ2-7; D call uncertain. V was trimmed by 3 bases and J by 4 bases, leaving 7 bases between them. Germline V lookup: CDR1 DFQATT, CDR2 SNEGSKA (reference sequence). The CDR3 is 11 residues long. In nucleotides, the CDR3 is TGCAGTGCTAGTGCCCTATACGAGCAGTACTTC. Its protein is CSASALYEQYF.

The chain uses TRBV15 and TRBJ1-2; D is perhaps TRBD1 (5 bases). The CDR3 consists of 15 residues. The germline V and J ends were trimmed by 1 base and 4 bases, with 13 bases remaining between them. Germline CDR1 is LNHNV and CDR2 is YYDKDF (reference sequence). The CDR3: CATSRAYGDAYGYTF. The CDR3 DNA is TGTGCCACCAGCAGAGCGTACGGGGACGCCTATGGCTACACCTTC.